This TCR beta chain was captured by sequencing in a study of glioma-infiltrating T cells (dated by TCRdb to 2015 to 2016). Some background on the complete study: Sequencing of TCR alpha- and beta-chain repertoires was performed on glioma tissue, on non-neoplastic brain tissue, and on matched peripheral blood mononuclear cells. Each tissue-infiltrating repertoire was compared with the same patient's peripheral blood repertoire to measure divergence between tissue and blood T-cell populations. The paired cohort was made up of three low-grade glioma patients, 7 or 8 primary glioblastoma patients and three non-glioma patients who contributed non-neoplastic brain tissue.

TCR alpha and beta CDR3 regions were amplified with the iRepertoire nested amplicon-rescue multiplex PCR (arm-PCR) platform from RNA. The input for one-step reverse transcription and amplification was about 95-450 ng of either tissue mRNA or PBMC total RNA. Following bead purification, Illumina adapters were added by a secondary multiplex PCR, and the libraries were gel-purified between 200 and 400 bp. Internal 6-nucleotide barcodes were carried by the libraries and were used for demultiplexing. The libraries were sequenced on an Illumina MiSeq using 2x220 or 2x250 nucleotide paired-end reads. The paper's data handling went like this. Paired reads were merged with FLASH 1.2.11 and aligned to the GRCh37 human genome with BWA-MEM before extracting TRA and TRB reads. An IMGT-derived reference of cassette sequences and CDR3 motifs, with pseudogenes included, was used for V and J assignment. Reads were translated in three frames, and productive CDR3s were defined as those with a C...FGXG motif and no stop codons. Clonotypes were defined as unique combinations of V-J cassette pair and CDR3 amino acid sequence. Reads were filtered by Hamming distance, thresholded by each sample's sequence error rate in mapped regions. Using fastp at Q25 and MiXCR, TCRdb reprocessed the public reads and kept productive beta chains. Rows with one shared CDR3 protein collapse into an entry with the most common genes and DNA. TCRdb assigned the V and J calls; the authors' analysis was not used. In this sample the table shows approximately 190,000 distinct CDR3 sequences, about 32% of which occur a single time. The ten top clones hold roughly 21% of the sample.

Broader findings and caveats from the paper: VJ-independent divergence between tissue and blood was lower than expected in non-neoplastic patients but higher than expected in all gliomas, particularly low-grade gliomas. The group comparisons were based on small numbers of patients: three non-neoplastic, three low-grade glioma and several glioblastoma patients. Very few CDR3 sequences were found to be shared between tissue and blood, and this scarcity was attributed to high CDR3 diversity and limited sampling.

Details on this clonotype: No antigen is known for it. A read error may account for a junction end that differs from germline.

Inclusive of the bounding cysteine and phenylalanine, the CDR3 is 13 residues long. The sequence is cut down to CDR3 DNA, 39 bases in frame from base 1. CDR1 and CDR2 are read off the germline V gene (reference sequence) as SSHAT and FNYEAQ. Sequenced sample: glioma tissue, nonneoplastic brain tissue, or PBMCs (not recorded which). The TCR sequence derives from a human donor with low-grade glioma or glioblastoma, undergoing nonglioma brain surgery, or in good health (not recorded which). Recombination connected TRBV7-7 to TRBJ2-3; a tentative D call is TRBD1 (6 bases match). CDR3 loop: CASILEMTGTQYF. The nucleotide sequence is TGTGCCAGCATCCTCGAAATGACAGGTACGCAGTATTTT.